The T cell receptor (beta chain) under discussion was sequenced for a study of T cells in Graves' hyperthyroidism and ophthalmopathy. This clonotype has at least ten counts. The sample, blood from the first hyperthyroidism diagnosis, precedes any ophthalmopathy symptoms. V shed 6 bases and J 2 bases; nucleotides not matched to a gene: 8. The germline CDR1 and CDR2 sequences are MNHEY and SVGAGI. This CDR3 is 15 amino acids long. RNA transcripts were the template for amplifying TCR beta CDR3 regions. The HTBI primer set served for first-round RT-PCR of the TCR CDR3. TCRdb independently ran MiXCR on the multiplex PCR reads; one entry per CDR3 protein. The sample lists roughly 300,000 distinct CDR3 sequences; approximately 26% were seen once.

What was sequenced was blood. The source is a man aged 35-49 years with Graves' hyperthyroidism that later progressed to Graves' ophthalmopathy. This chain uses TRBV6-5 with TRBJ2-7; 9 bases are a match to TRBD1. CDR3 protein: CASRTTGGLTYEQYF. In nucleotides, the CDR3 is TGTGCCAGCAGGACTACAGGGGGCCTTACCTACGAGCAGTACTTC.